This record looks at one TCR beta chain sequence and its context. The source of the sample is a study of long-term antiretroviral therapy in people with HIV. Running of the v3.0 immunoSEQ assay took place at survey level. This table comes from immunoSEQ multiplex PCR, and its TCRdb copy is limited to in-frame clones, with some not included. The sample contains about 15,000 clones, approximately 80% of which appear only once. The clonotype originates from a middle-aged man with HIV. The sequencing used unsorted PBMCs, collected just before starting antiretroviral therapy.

The DNA of the CDR3 is TGCGCCAGCAGCACAGAAGACATTTCCAACGGTGAGCAGTTCTTC. Amino acid sequence: CASSTEDISNGEQFF. The J gene is TRBJ2-1, the V gene TRBV5-1; D unclear. The germline CDR1 and CDR2 sequences are SGHRS and YFSETQ. This CDR3 comprises 15 residues. V shed 4 bases and J shed 9 bases, with 20 bases lying between them.